The 29 T cell receptor beta chains in this list originate from one sample, sequenced in a study of cytomegalovirus exposure and HLA in healthy donors. PCR involved 60 Vbeta and 13 Jbeta primers. Profiling relied on immunoSEQ multiplex PCR, and the TCRdb table lists in-frame clones only, not all of them. The sample shows 90,000 to 140,000 clones, approximately 80% of them seen only once. Sequenced sample: PBMCs. The source of these receptors is a male donor in good health and CMV-seronegative.

The J gene is TRBJ2-1, the V gene TRBV13; 8 bases line up with TRBD2. The V gene's germline CDR1 is PRHDT and CDR2 FYEKMQ (reference sequence). Trimming at V came to 3 bases and at J to 6 bases, leaving 7 bases not matched to a gene. This CDR3 region has 15 residues. CDR3 nucleotide sequence: TGTGCCAGCAGCTTGCAGGTAGCGGGGCCCAATGAGCAGTTCTTC. Translation gives CASSLQVAGPNEQFF. Complete variable domain (other parts from reference TRBV13 and TRBJ2-1): AAGVIQSPRHLIKEKRETATLKCYPIPRHDTVYWYQQGPGQDPQFLISFYEKMQSDKGSIPDRFSAQQFSDYHSELNMSSLELGDSALYFCASSLQVAGPNEQFFGPGTRLTVL.

The chain carries TRBV5-1 and TRBJ2-5, with 13 bases identical to TRBD2. The V gene's germline CDR1 is SGHRS and CDR2 YFSETQ. The CDR3 sequence is 18 residues long. V shed 0 bases and J 2 bases; nucleotides not matched to a gene: 7. CDR3 coding DNA: TGCGCCAGCAGCTTGGCAACTAGCGGGAGGGCCGGGCAAGAGACCCAGTACTTC. This encodes CASSLATSGRAGQETQYF.

The V and J genes are TRBV7-2 and TRBJ2-1; D is possibly TRBD2 (7 bases). V was trimmed by 2 bases and J by 2 bases, leaving 13 bases between them. In germline, CDR1 is SGHTA, CDR2 FQGNSA. The CDR3 totals 16 residues. The CDR3 loop reads CASSLRGGQPYNEQFF. Written as DNA, the CDR3 is TGTGCCAGCAGCTTAAGGGGGGGGCAGCCCTACAATGAGCAGTTCTTC.

V usage is TRBV19 and J usage is TRBJ1-2; D is possibly TRBD1 (6 bases). Trimming shortened V by 7 bases and J by 4 bases, and 10 bases separated the two germline ends. Germline V lookup: CDR1 LNHDA, CDR2 SQIVND (reference sequence). CDR3 length: 12 amino acids. The CDR3 sequence: CASTTGPYGYTF. DNA of the CDR3: TGTGCCAGTACCACAGGGCCCTATGGCTACACCTTC.

The rearrangement uses TRBV5-4 and TRBJ2-3; maybe TRBD1 (5 bases). The CDR3 runs 12 residues. The V and J ends lost 2 bases and 14 bases respectively, with 15 bases between them. Per the germline V gene, CDR1 is SGHNT and CDR2 is YYREEE (reference sequence). The CDR3 region has the DNA TGTGCCAGCAGCTTACCAGGGCAAGACCTGTATTTT. It specifies CASSLPGQDLYF.

The chain employs TRBV19 and TRBJ2-1; maybe TRBD2 (5 bases). This CDR3 region has 15 residues. V was shortened by 4 bases and J by 4 bases, with 14 bases between the two germline ends. The germline gives CDR1 LNHDA, CDR2 SQIVND (reference sequence). Here the CDR3 DNA reads TGTGCCAGTAGTACCGGGGAAAGAGGGTACAATGAGCAGTTCTTC. Its protein product is CASSTGERGYNEQFF.

The J gene is TRBJ2-7, the V gene TRBV28; D remains ambiguous. The CDR3 consists of 17 residues. Trimming shortened V by 8 bases and J by 1 base, and 24 bases separated the two germline ends. CDR1 is MDHEN, CDR2 SYDVKM, per germline. The CDR3 reads CASPPYSYRSESYEQYF. The CDR3 region has the DNA TGTGCCAGCCCCCCCTACAGCTATCGGTCCGAATCCTACGAGCAGTACTTC.

This rearrangement joins TRBV5-1 to TRBJ2-1; possibly TRBD2 for D (6 bases). The CDR3 is made up of 12 amino acids. The ends were cut back, 4 bases at V and 7 bases at J, with 9 bases in the middle. Germline assignment: CDR1 SGHRS and CDR2 YFSETQ. Here the CDR3 reads CASSATRNEQFF. For the CDR3, the DNA is TGCGCCAGCAGCGCGACTAGGAATGAGCAGTTCTTC.

The sample holds one count of this clone. J is TRBJ1-2 and V is TRBV4-1; weak D call: TRBD1 (5 bases). V lost 0 bases to trimming and J lost 4 bases, with 15 bases between them. The germline gives CDR1 MGHRA, CDR2 YSYEKL. CDR3 size: 16 residues. CDR3 amino acids: CASSQDSGGSGYGYTF. The DNA of the CDR3 is TGCGCCAGCAGCCAAGATTCGGGGGGAAGCGGCTATGGCTACACCTTC.

The rearrangement uses TRBV7-2 and TRBJ2-2, with D tentatively TRBD2 (5 bases). Trimming left V 3 bases short and J 1 base short, with 9 bases between. The CDR3 sequence is 15 residues long. CDR1 and CDR2 (germline): SGHTA, FQGNSA. The CDR3 nucleotides read TGTGCCAGCAGCTTGGGAGTATGGAACACCGGGGAGCTGTTTTTT. It codes for CASSLGVWNTGELFF.

This clone was seen more than once but under ten times. The chain carries TRBV29-1 and TRBJ2-7; 7 nucleotides agree with TRBD2. Germline CDR1 and CDR2: SQVTM and ANQGSEA. The CDR3 is made up of 15 amino acids. The ends lost 7 bases at V and 4 bases at J; junction bases unmatched: 16. CDR3 sequence (DNA): TGCAGCGCCATACTCTCATCTTCTAGCGGATACGAGCAGTACTTC. Translated: CSAILSSSSGYEQYF.

This clone was detected only a few times. The rearrangement links TRBV19 to TRBJ2-7, with 9 nucleotides matching TRBD1. J gave up 2 bases and V 4 bases, and 9 bases lay outside the gene matches. Germline V gene data show CDR1 as LNHDA and CDR2 as SQIVND (reference sequence). This CDR3 is built from 16 residues. Written as DNA, the CDR3 is TGTGCCAGTAGTAAAACAGGGGGCGCGGCAGCCTACGAGCAGTACTTC. Its protein is CASSKTGGAAAYEQYF.

The J gene is TRBJ2-5, the V gene TRBV28, with D possibly TRBD2 on 7 matching bases. The CDR3 consists of 17 residues. V gave up 2 bases and J gave up 5 bases, with 21 bases separating them. The germline CDR1 and CDR2 sequences are MDHEN and SYDVKM. The CDR3 DNA is TGTGCCAGCAGTTTAGGGTCTAGGGGGAGCGGGGCGGAGACCCAGTACTTC. Protein product: CASSLGSRGSGAETQYF.

The chain couples TRBV27 to TRBJ2-7, with D perhaps TRBD2 (6 bases). The CDR3 consists of 13 residues. Trimming left V 3 bases short and J 5 bases short, with 11 bases between. Germline V gene sequence: CDR1 MNHEY, CDR2 SMNVEV (reference sequence). For the CDR3, the DNA is TGTGCCAGCAGTTTCGTCGGGGGTCACGAGCAGTACTTC. Amino acid sequence: CASSFVGGHEQYF.

Here the CDR3 DNA reads TGCAGCGTTGTTGCGGGGGTCTATGGCTACACCTTC. Encoded protein: CSVVAGVYGYTF. The chain combines TRBV29-1 with TRBJ1-2; weak D call: TRBD1 (5 bases). This CDR3 spans 12 amino acids. Trimming took 4 bases from V and 4 from J, leaving 10 bases between them. Looked up from germline, CDR1 is SQVTM and CDR2 is ANQGSEA.

The V call is TRBV6-5, the J call TRBJ1-1; 8 nucleotides match TRBD1. Germline values: CDR1 MNHEY, CDR2 SVGAGI. Trimming cost V 2 bases and J 6 bases; bases outside gene matches: 5. The CDR3 extends over 14 amino acids. CDR3 residues: CASSYDRGDAEAFF. CDR3 bases: TGTGCCAGCAGTTACGACAGGGGTGACGCTGAAGCTTTCTTT.

The V gene is TRBV13, the J gene TRBJ2-5; TRBD2 agrees at 8 bases. CDR1 is PRHDT and CDR2 is FYEKMQ in the germline V gene (reference sequence). Germline trimming cut 4 bases from V and 4 bases from J; bases unmatched to any gene: 5. There are 14 residues in the CDR3. The CDR3 DNA is TGTGCCAGCAGCTCGACTAGCGTTATAGAGACCCAGTACTTC. Amino acid sequence: CASSSTSVIETQYF.

The rearrangement links TRBV6-1 to TRBJ1-5; possibly TRBD1 for D (5 bases). V dropped 6 bases and J dropped 9 bases, with 9 bases sitting between them. The CDR3 runs 11 residues. Germline V gene lookup returns CDR1 MNHNS and CDR2 SASEGT. Written as DNA, the CDR3 is TGTGCCAGCAGGAGCGGGGGGCCCCAGCATTTT. Its protein product is CASRSGGPQHF.

This clone appeared once. The chain carries TRBV7-6 and TRBJ1-6, with TRBD1 matching 10 bases. Per germline, CDR1 SGHVS and CDR2 FNYEAQ. The CDR3 runs 15 residues. The trim removed 1 base at V and 8 bases at J, leaving 2 bases unmatched. The CDR3 protein is CASSLGTGGDSPLHF. In DNA form, the CDR3 reads TGTGCCAGCAGCTTAGGGACAGGGGGAGATTCACCCCTCCACTTT.

As regards this clone: In the same sample, other DNA sequences code for this CDR3. The chain couples TRBV9 to TRBJ2-7; the match to TRBD1 covers 7 bases. The junction had 3 bases not matched to a gene; V was cut back by 0 bases and J by 0 bases. CDR3 length: 15 residues. The V gene's germline CDR1 is SGDLS and CDR2 YYNGEE. The CDR3 DNA reads TGTGCCAGCAGCGTAGGGGGACAGAGCTCCTACGAGCAGTACTTC. Protein product: CASSVGGQSSYEQYF.

The chain has TRBV11-2 and TRBJ2-4; 7 bases fit TRBD1. Germline lookup yields CDR1 SGHAT and CDR2 FQNNGV. This CDR3 comprises 17 residues. The V and J ends lost 5 bases and 3 bases, in that order; junction bases with no gene match: 13. The CDR3 reads CASSTLTGNIGKNIQYF. The CDR3 nucleotides are TGTGCCAGCAGCACCTTGACAGGGAACATCGGCAAAAACATTCAGTACTTC.

This chain uses TRBV27 with TRBJ2-7, with 8 bases aligning to TRBD2. The CDR3 length is 15 residues. From germline, CDR1 is MNHEY and CDR2 SMNVEV (reference sequence). Trimming removed 3 bases from V and 3 bases from J; junction bases left unmatched: 7. CDR3 in amino acids: CASSLAGGANYEQYF. CDR3 DNA sequence: TGTGCCAGCAGTTTGGCCGGGGGGGCGAACTACGAGCAGTACTTC.

This clone has a single count. This rearrangement joins TRBV9 to TRBJ2-3; 9 nucleotides match TRBD2. The CDR3 loop spans 16 amino acids. Germline CDR1 reads SGDLS; CDR2 reads YYNGEE. V dropped 4 bases and J dropped 5; count of bases not matched to a gene: 11. The CDR3 here is CASSSQREAPLDTQYF. In DNA form, the CDR3 reads TGTGCCAGCAGCTCTCAGCGGGAGGCCCCCCTAGATACGCAGTATTTT. The full variable domain, its missing parts supplied by reference TRBV9 and TRBJ2-3, is DSGVTQTPKHLITATGQRVTLRCSPRSGDLSVYWYQQSLDQGLQFLIQYYNGEERAKGNILERFSAQQFPDLHSELNLSSLELGDSALYFCASSSQREAPLDTQYFGPGTRLTVL.

This clone was counted only a few times. This chain links TRBV2 with TRBJ2-7; D remains unclear. Trimming shortened V by 1 base and J by 3 bases, and 16 bases separated the two germline ends. The CDR3 length is 16 residues. Germline values: CDR1 SNHLY, CDR2 FYNNEI. The CDR3 DNA sequence: TGTGCCAGCAGTGAAGGTAGTGACTCCCTCCTCTACGAGCAGTACTTC. It yields the protein CASSEGSDSLLYEQYF.

The rearrangement links TRBV27 to TRBJ2-7, with 14 bases fitting TRBD2. V lost 8 bases, J lost 2 bases, and 14 bases stayed unmatched. The length of the CDR3 is 18 residues. CDR1 and CDR2 from the germline V gene are MNHEY and SMNVEV (reference sequence). The CDR3 nucleotides are TGTGCCAGCCGGGGATCCGGGACTAGCGGGAGAGGGGCCTACGAGCAGTACTTC. This encodes CASRGSGTSGRGAYEQYF.

On this clone itself: The same CDR3 is also encoded by other DNA sequences in this sample. V and J are TRBV27 and TRBJ2-7; D remains ambiguous. V was cut by 4 bases and J by 0 bases, with 4 bases left in between. The germline V gene has CDR1 MNHEY and CDR2 SMNVEV (reference sequence). CDR3 length: 12 residues. CDR3 nucleotide sequence: TGTGCCAGCAGTTCTCTCTCCTACGAGCAGTACTTC. Translation: CASSSLSYEQYF.

This clone was picked up many times. The sample contains more than one DNA sequence encoding this CDR3. V gene TRBV9 combines with J gene TRBJ2-1; 9 bases agree with TRBD2. Looked up from germline, CDR1 is SGDLS and CDR2 is YYNGEE. The CDR3 runs to 14 residues. V was pared by 2 bases and J by 7 bases, with 4 bases of the junction left unmatched. CDR3 in DNA: TGTGCCAGCAGCGTTGCGGGAGGGGGAAATGAGCAGTTCTTC. Translated: CASSVAGGGNEQFF.

This clone was found a few times. V usage is TRBV11-3 and J usage is TRBJ2-1, with 8 bases fitting TRBD2. Trimming removed 4 bases from V and 7 bases from J; junction bases left unmatched: 9. Germline loops: CDR1 SGHNT, CDR2 YENEEA. The CDR3 runs to 15 residues. The CDR3 nucleotides read TGTGCCAGCAGCTCAATAGGACTAGCCGAAAATGAGCAGTTCTTC. This translates into CASSSIGLAENEQFF. Together with reference TRBV11-3 and TRBJ2-1, the CDR3 gives the full variable domain: EAGVVQSPRYKIIEKKQPVAFWCNPISGHNTLYWYLQNLGQGPELLIRYENEEAVDDSQLPKDRFSAERLKGVDSTLKIQPAELGDSAVYLCASSSIGLAENEQFFGPGTRLTVL.

The rearrangement uses TRBV13 and TRBJ2-6, with D unclear. V lost 9 bases to trimming and J lost 0 bases, with 9 bases between them. CDR1 is PRHDT and CDR2 is FYEKMQ in the germline V gene (reference sequence). The CDR3 totals 14 residues. This chain's CDR3 is CARFLYSGANVLTF. The CDR3 region has the DNA TGTGCCAGGTTTCTTTACTCTGGGGCCAACGTCCTGACTTTC. Looking up the rest from reference TRBV13 and TRBJ2-6 gives the full variable domain: AAGVIQSPRHLIKEKRETATLKCYPIPRHDTVYWYQQGPGQDPQFLISFYEKMQSDKGSIPDRFSAQQFSDYHSELNMSSLELGDSALYFCARFLYSGANVLTFGAGSRLTVL.